This T cell receptor beta chain was sequenced in a study of blood T cell repertoires in COVID-19. Study-wide context: The study drew acute and convalescent COVID-19 samples from the United States, Italy and Spain.

Original analysis: For nucleated cells, counts were estimated from reference gene primer amplification. Generated by immunoSEQ multiplex PCR, the TCRdb table keeps only in-frame clones and is missing some. The V and J calls and clone size come from that table; D and trimming were worked out from the DNA. The sample lists some 240,000 clones; 75% to 90% were seen once. The specimen was peripheral blood. The clonotype comes from a woman between 65 and 79 years old with COVID-19, enrolled during active disease.

The CDR3 DNA reads as TGTGCCAGCAGTCGACAGGGGGCATCCTACGAGCAGTACTTC. This gives the protein CASSRQGASYEQYF. The chain has TRBV2 and TRBJ2-7, with 10 bases aligning to TRBD1. The ends lost 5 bases at V and 1 base at J; junction bases unmatched: 2. The CDR3 length is 14 residues. Germline assignment: CDR1 SNHLY and CDR2 FYNNEI.